This TCR beta chain was identified in a study of shared T cell receptors in the human thymus (dated by TCRdb to the early 2020s). A note on the overall study: The study examined how self-reactive, shared T-cell receptor alpha chains are generated in the human thymus.

The CDR3, from cysteine to phenylalanine, totals 22 residues. Kept here is only the CDR3 DNA, which spans 66 bases and is read in frame from base 1. CDR1 and CDR2 were assigned from the germline V gene as LGHNA and YSLEER. V trim: 0 bases; J trim: 2 bases; unmatched bases: 15. Library construction relied on the immunoSEQ multiplex PCR assay. TCRdb stores this immuneACCESS table with in-frame sequences only. Part of the clones is absent; in the studies checked, under half of the shortfall reflects unresolved V genes, and no reason is known for the rest. For this sample the table gives about 710,000 clones, of which about 87% were detected only once. The ten largest make up 0.0094% of the sample. On this clone itself: What antigen it recognizes has not been identified. No quality values exist for individual bases; no much larger clone is one base distant.

These same records also appear under a second study, on human thymus T cells. From the second report: Immunologically healthy infants undergoing open corrective cardiac surgery for congenital heart defects in Finland were used as donors. Thymus tissue was collected as surgical resects that were removed during corrective cardiac surgery. Both the thymic and the peripheral blood repertoires appeared to show biased V and J gene segment usage. The related research found that thymic TCR repertoires overlapped highly between unrelated individuals. The study described the TCR alpha and beta repertoires in under 10 infant thymus samples and a few matching peripheral blood samples. The infant donors were about 6 to 250 days old, and the cohort included six or seven males and two females. Thymocytes were freed from the tissue by mechanical means and kept at -70 degrees C as pellets of roughly 9.5-31 million cells. A QIAsymphony instrument was used to extract genomic DNA from frozen cell pellets. The immunoSEQ multiplex PCR assay was used to amplify the TCRB and TCRAD loci from a standardized quantity of quality-controlled genomic DNA. The V(D)J region was spanned by amplicons of a length sufficient to cover the CDR3 and to identify V and J genes. Amplicon sequencing was performed on an Illumina platform through the commercial immunoSEQ service. Primer bias and sequencing errors were corrected as previously described, and TCRAD and TCRB were defined on the basis of the IMGT database. Repertoires were analysed with immunoSEQ Analyzer 3.0 and VDJTools, covering basic statistics, V/J segment usage, diversity estimates, rarefaction and pairwise overlap. To estimate diversity, the Chao1, ChaoE, Efron-Thisted, Shannon and inverse Simpson indices were applied, and diversity was also estimated on datasets down-sampled to the smallest sample. For repertoire overlap, CDR3 nucleotide sequence, V gene and J gene had to match strictly, and clustering was done by Jaccard-based multidimensional scaling. On average, thymus samples yielded around 850,000 unique TCRB clonotypes, whereas blood samples yielded some 85,000.

This sequence was found in a boy younger than two with a congenital heart defect. Donor details come from another sample of the same person, matched by shared clones. Sequenced sample: thymocytes. This chain is built from TRBV4-3 and TRBJ2-5; the central 16 bases match TRBD2. The encoded CDR3 is CASSQEIQPGLAGGAPQETQYF. The DNA sequence is TGCGCCAGCAGCCAAGAGATTCAGCCGGGACTAGCGGGAGGGGCCCCTCAAGAGACCCAGTACTTC.